Listed here are 27 T cell receptor beta chains from one sample, sequenced in a study of identifying expanded T cells in peripheral blood. Profiling relied on immunoSEQ multiplex PCR, and the TCRdb table lists in-frame clones only, not all of them. The sample carries about 82,000 clones, 80% to 90% recorded once. Sequenced sample: blood. These receptors all stem from a person between 18 and 70 years old in good health.

The chain links TRBV11-2 to TRBJ2-5; D gene ambiguous. V gave up 4 bases and J gave up 2 bases, with 11 bases separating them. In germline, CDR1 is SGHAT, CDR2 FQNNGV. The CDR3 extends over 14 amino acids. The CDR3 DNA follows: TGTGCCAGCAGCTCGTCGACAATACAAGAGACCCAGTACTTC. Its translation is CASSSSTIQETQYF.

The chain links TRBV5-1 to TRBJ1-6; D might be TRBD1 (6 bases). Germline CDR1 is SGHRS and CDR2 is YFSETQ. The ends were cut back, 0 bases at V and 5 bases at J, with 18 bases in the middle. The CDR3 contains 18 residues. As DNA, the CDR3 is TGCGCCAGCAGCTTGGACTTACTCTCCAGGGGCAATAATTCACCCCTCCACTTT. This gives the protein CASSLDLLSRGNNSPLHF.

The chain couples TRBV10-1 to TRBJ2-5; D is possibly TRBD2 (7 bases). Germline CDR1 reads WNHNN; CDR2 reads SYGVQD (reference sequence). The V end lost 6 bases, the J end lost 5 bases, and 13 bases lay between the germline ends. CDR3 length equals 13 residues. CDR3 DNA: TGCGCCAGCAGGTTCGAGGGGGGGGAGACCCAGTACTTC. It specifies CASRFEGGETQYF.

This clone appeared a few times. The chain joins TRBV2 to TRBJ1-6; TRBD1 matches 10 bases. This CDR3 has 14 residues. Germline CDR1 is SNHLY and CDR2 is FYNNEI. J was trimmed by 8 bases and V by 4 bases; bases with no gene match: 2. The CDR3 reads CASSGTGGHSPLHF. The CDR3 nucleotides read TGTGCCAGCAGTGGGACAGGGGGACATTCACCCCTCCACTTT.

The chain joins TRBV27 to TRBJ2-1; TRBD1 or TRBD2 may be the D gene (6 bases each). Germline V gene lookup returns CDR1 MNHEY and CDR2 SMNVEV (reference sequence). V lost 4 bases, J lost 3 bases, and 19 bases lay in between. The CDR3 length is 17 residues. CDR3 coding DNA: TGTGCCAGCAGTTCAGACCGCGGGACATCAATCTACAATGAGCAGTTCTTC. This sequence encodes CASSSDRGTSIYNEQFF.

This sequence joins TRBV18 and TRBJ2-4; 9 positions match TRBD1. The junction had 5 bases not matched to a gene; V was cut back by 3 bases and J by 8 bases. This CDR3 is 14 amino acids long. From germline, CDR1 is KGHSH and CDR2 LQKENI. This chain's CDR3 is CASSPTGGRYIQYF. The CDR3 DNA reads TGTGCCAGCTCACCGACAGGGGGGAGGTACATTCAGTACTTC.

The chain has TRBV9 and TRBJ1-1; D is possibly TRBD1 (5 bases). The CDR3 is made up of 13 amino acids. V dropped 2 bases and J dropped 3 bases, with 8 bases sitting between them. Germline lookup yields CDR1 SGDLS and CDR2 YYNGEE. The CDR3 protein is CASSVSRDTEAFF. In DNA form, the CDR3 reads TGTGCCAGCAGCGTCAGCAGGGACACTGAAGCTTTCTTT.

This chain uses TRBV7-6 with TRBJ1-3; 7 nucleotides match TRBD1. With V trimmed by 5 bases and J by 4 bases, 5 bases remained unmatched. Germline V lookup: CDR1 SGHVS, CDR2 FNYEAQ. The CDR3 totals 14 residues. The CDR3 coding sequence is TGTGCCAGCAGCCTACAGGGGACCGGAAACACCATATATTTT. Protein: CASSLQGTGNTIYF.

J is TRBJ2-1 and V is TRBV11-3; tentatively, D is TRBD1 or TRBD2 (7 bases each). The germline V gene encodes CDR1 SGHNT and CDR2 YENEEA. Trimming cost V 6 bases and J 9 bases, with 12 bases left between them. This CDR3 region has 12 residues. CDR3 region: CASRLRGGEQFF. The CDR3, as DNA: TGTGCCAGCAGACTCAGGGGGGGTGAGCAGTTCTTC.

This clone was seen once. The chain uses TRBV10-1 and TRBJ2-7; 7 nucleotides match TRBD1. The CDR3 consists of 14 residues. V dropped 3 bases and J dropped 2; count of bases not matched to a gene: 4. Per germline, CDR1 WNHNN and CDR2 SYGVQD (reference sequence). The CDR3 sequence: CASSDSGGPYEQYF. The CDR3 DNA reads as TGCGCCAGCAGTGACTCAGGGGGTCCCTACGAGCAGTACTTC.

CDR3 nucleotides: TGTGCCACAACCCCGGGACTAGCGGGACCAGATACGCAGTATTTT. Its protein is CATTPGLAGPDTQYF. V and J are TRBV15 and TRBJ2-3; 13 positions agree with TRBD2. V was pared by 9 bases and J by 4 bases, with 7 bases of the junction left unmatched. The germline gives CDR1 LNHNV, CDR2 YYDKDF (reference sequence). This CDR3 is built from 15 residues.

The V and J genes are TRBV7-9 and TRBJ2-3, with TRBD2 as a possible D gene (5 bases). The ends were cut back, 7 bases at V and 1 base at J, with 18 bases in the middle. Germline V gene lookup returns CDR1 SEHNR and CDR2 FQNEAQ (reference sequence). The CDR3 consists of 16 residues. Here the CDR3 reads CASNQDSGFRTDTQYF. CDR3 DNA: TGTGCCAGCAACCAGGACTCCGGGTTTCGCACAGATACGCAGTATTTT.

The V and J genes are TRBV6-1 and TRBJ1-5; a weak D match, TRBD1 (6 bases). V shed 10 bases and J shed 5 bases, with 18 bases lying between them. The CDR3 has 14 amino acids. Germline V gene data show CDR1 as MNHNS and CDR2 as SASEGT. The CDR3, as DNA: TGTGCCATCTCGGTCGGCCCAGGGGATCAGCCCCAGCATTTT. Its translation: CAISVGPGDQPQHF.

V usage is TRBV15 and J usage is TRBJ2-3, with TRBD2 as a possible D gene (6 bases). Trimming cost V 0 bases and J 5 bases, with 12 bases left between them. The CDR3 covers 15 residues. CDR1 is LNHNV, CDR2 YYDKDF, per germline (reference sequence). CDR3 loop: CATSRDHVGGDTQYF. DNA of the CDR3: TGTGCCACCAGCAGAGATCACGTCGGGGGAGATACGCAGTATTTT.

The chain is built from TRBV30 and TRBJ1-3; a possible D gene is TRBD1 (6 bases). The CDR3 has 13 residues. CDR1 and CDR2 (germline): GTSNPN, SVGIG (reference sequence). V gave up 2 bases and J gave up 4 bases, with 9 bases separating them. This CDR3 is CAWSLGQGNTIYF. DNA for the CDR3: TGTGCCTGGAGTCTAGGACAGGGAAACACCATATATTTT.

V is TRBV5-8 and J is TRBJ1-3; no reliable D call. V gave up 1 base and J gave up 2 bases, with 10 bases separating them. The CDR3 runs 15 residues. Germline CDR1 and CDR2: SGHTS and YDEGEE. As DNA, the CDR3 is TGTGCCAGCAGCTTGTTGTCAGCTCCTGGAAACACCATATATTTT. It yields the protein CASSLLSAPGNTIYF.

Only one count was recorded for this clone. The chain is built from TRBV7-2 and TRBJ2-3; D is possibly TRBD1 or TRBD2 (5 bases each). This CDR3 has 14 amino acids. CDR1 is SGHTA and CDR2 is FQGNSA in the germline V gene. V lost 5 bases, J lost 1 base, and 10 bases lay in between. DNA for the CDR3: TGTGCCAGCAGCCGGGACGGAGGCACAGATACGCAGTATTTT. It codes for CASSRDGGTDTQYF.

This clone came up once. The J gene is TRBJ1-3, the V gene TRBV9; 8 positions match TRBD1. V gave up 0 bases and J gave up 2 bases; unmatched junction bases: 7. The CDR3 loop spans 17 amino acids. CDR1 and CDR2 (germline): SGDLS, YYNGEE. The CDR3 region has the DNA TGTGCCAGCAGCGTAGGGACAGGGTTTATCGCTGGAAACACCATATATTTT. Protein: CASSVGTGFIAGNTIYF.

The chain carries TRBV10-3 and TRBJ1-1; the D is unclear. The V and J ends lost 3 bases and 6 bases respectively, with 5 bases between them. Germline CDR1 ENHRY, CDR2 SYGVKD. The CDR3 length is 11 residues. Here the CDR3 DNA reads TGTGCCATCAGTGATGGCGCTGAAGCTTTCTTT. Its translation: CAISDGAEAFF.

V and J are TRBV10-3 and TRBJ2-7; D possibly corresponds to TRBD2 (5 bases). Per the germline V gene, CDR1 is ENHRY and CDR2 is SYGVKD. CDR3 length: 14 residues. V gave up 4 bases and J gave up 0 bases, with 10 bases separating them. This CDR3 reads CAISVGLVSYEQYF. The CDR3 nucleotides read TGTGCCATCAGTGTCGGACTGGTCTCCTACGAGCAGTACTTC.

The chain recombines TRBV5-1 with TRBJ1-1; possibly TRBD1 for D (5 bases). Germline V CDR1 and CDR2: SGHRS, YFSETQ. Between the trimmed V and J ends, which lost 4 bases and 3 bases, there was a span of 13 bases. CDR3 length: 14 residues. CDR3 residues: CASSHDSLDTEAFF. CDR3 coding DNA: TGCGCCAGCAGCCATGACAGCCTAGACACTGAAGCTTTCTTT.

The table lists this clone with a few counts. This sequence joins TRBV19 and TRBJ1-5, with D unclear. This CDR3 is 12 amino acids long. Trimming pared 3 bases from V and 5 bases from J, leaving 5 bases between. CDR1 and CDR2 from the germline V gene are LNHDA and SQIVND (reference sequence). The CDR3 DNA is TGTGCCAGTAGTATGGTAGATCAGCCCCAGCATTTT. Protein sequence: CASSMVDQPQHF.

The chain carries TRBV19 and TRBJ1-1; D not certain. The V and J ends lost 3 bases and 5 bases respectively, with 13 bases between them. Germline CDR1 and CDR2: LNHDA and SQIVND (reference sequence). This CDR3 contains 14 residues. CDR3: CASSIYPLGTEAFF. In DNA form, the CDR3 reads TGTGCCAGTAGTATTTATCCATTGGGGACTGAAGCTTTCTTT.

The rearrangement links TRBV5-4 to TRBJ1-1, with TRBD1 matching 8 bases. CDR1 and CDR2 from the germline V gene are SGHNT and YYREEE (reference sequence). The V gene end was trimmed by 4 bases and the J gene end by 0 bases; junction bases not matched to a gene: 8. This CDR3 has 16 residues. The CDR3 loop is CASSDRGLTMNTEAFF. For the CDR3, the DNA is TGTGCCAGCAGCGACAGGGGCCTTACCATGAACACTGAAGCTTTCTTT.

V gene TRBV21-1 combines with J gene TRBJ2-1; TRBD1 was called by the table and not checked on the DNA. TRBV21-1 constitutes a pseudogene. The CDR3 has 17 amino acids. The CDR3 DNA sequence: TGTGCCAGCAGCAAAATCCACAGGGGCAAGCGGTTTAATGAGCAGTTCTTC. Translating it yields CASSKIHRGKRFNEQFF.

The chain couples TRBV6-5 to TRBJ2-5; D unclear. The germline V gene has CDR1 MNHEY and CDR2 SVGAGI. The length of the CDR3 is 14 residues. The germline V and J ends were trimmed by 0 bases and 6 bases, with 11 bases remaining between them. CDR3 coding DNA: TGTGCCAGCAGTTACTCCGGCCCCGAGAAGACCCAGTACTTC. Translated: CASSYSGPEKTQYF.

V and J are TRBV5-1 and TRBJ2-7; 10 positions agree with TRBD2. Germline assignment: CDR1 SGHRS and CDR2 YFSETQ. The junction had 6 bases not matched to a gene; V was cut back by 3 bases and J by 0 bases. The CDR3 totals 16 residues. As DNA, the CDR3 is TGCGCCAGCAGCTGGGGACTAGCGCAGAGCTCCTACGAGCAGTACTTC. It is translated as CASSWGLAQSSYEQYF. Looking up the rest from reference TRBV5-1 and TRBJ2-7 gives the full variable domain: KAGVTQTPRYLIKTRGQQVTLSCSPISGHRSVSWYQQTPGQGLQFLFEYFSETQRNKGNFPGRFSGRQFSNSRSEMNVSTLELGDSALYLCASSWGLAQSSYEQYFGPGTRLTVT.